Presented here are 31 T cell receptor beta chains from one specimen sequenced in a study of cytomegalovirus exposure and HLA in healthy donors. Use of 60 Vbeta and 13 Jbeta primers characterized the PCR. Repertoires were generated with immunoSEQ multiplex PCR, while TCRdb's copy carries only in-frame clones and drops some. The sample shows 100,000 to 150,000 clones, around 76% of them seen only once. The sample taken for sequencing was PBMCs. The source is a male donor in good health and CMV-seronegative.

The CDR3 sequence: CASSLEGAGNQPQHF. CDR3 coding DNA: TGTGCCAGCAGTTTAGAGGGGGCTGGCAATCAGCCCCAGCATTTT. The V gene is TRBV28, the J gene TRBJ1-5; the match to TRBD1 covers 7 bases. Germline V gene data show CDR1 as MDHEN and CDR2 as SYDVKM. This CDR3 contains 15 residues. The junction had 3 bases not matched to a gene; V was cut back by 2 bases and J by 2 bases.

This chain uses TRBV5-1 with TRBJ1-1; 7 positions match TRBD1. The V gene end was trimmed by 1 base and the J gene end by 0 bases; junction bases not matched to a gene: 12. Germline V gene lookup returns CDR1 SGHRS and CDR2 YFSETQ. The CDR3 contains 18 residues. The DNA for the CDR3 is TGCGCCAGCAGCTTGCCAAACCCGGGACAGCCTGTGAACACTGAAGCTTTCTTT. Translation gives CASSLPNPGQPVNTEAFF.

The J gene is TRBJ2-1, the V gene TRBV10-3; 7 nucleotides match TRBD2. The CDR3 totals 12 residues. With 7 bases clipped from V and 8 bases from J, the junction kept 5 bases outside the gene matches. The germline CDR1 and CDR2 sequences are ENHRY and SYGVKD. The chain's CDR3 is CAIKRGQDEQFF. The CDR3 coding sequence is TGTGCCATCAAGCGGGGTCAAGATGAGCAGTTCTTC.

The rearrangement joins TRBV19 to TRBJ1-1; TRBD1 is a possible D gene (5 bases). Trimming stripped 0 bases from V and 6 bases from J, with 11 bases between. This CDR3 spans 14 amino acids. Germline V gene sequence: CDR1 LNHDA, CDR2 SQIVND (reference sequence). The CDR3, as DNA: TGTGCCAGTAGTATAGACCAGGGCTACTCTGAAGCTTTCTTT. Its protein is CASSIDQGYSEAFF.

The chain is built from TRBV25-1 and TRBJ2-7; 13 bases agree with TRBD2. This CDR3 region has 16 residues. J was trimmed by 1 base and V by 6 bases; bases with no gene match: 6. From germline, CDR1 is MGHDK and CDR2 SYGVNS. The CDR3 spells CASRRTSGRISYEQYF. CDR3 bases: TGTGCCAGCAGGCGGACTAGCGGGAGAATATCCTACGAGCAGTACTTC.

The V gene is TRBV29-1, the J gene TRBJ2-7; D uncertain. V was pared by 7 bases and J by 2 bases, with 12 bases between. The CDR3 is made up of 12 amino acids. The germline V gene has CDR1 SQVTM and CDR2 ANQGSEA. CDR3 DNA: TGCAGCGCCCGCGGCCCAACCTACGAGCAGTACTTC. It is translated as CSARGPTYEQYF.

In this sample, this clone turned up a few times. J is TRBJ2-5 and V is TRBV19; 10 nucleotides align to TRBD1. Trimming removed 6 bases from V and 1 base from J; junction bases left unmatched: 5. CDR1 and CDR2 (germline): LNHDA, SQIVND (reference sequence). This CDR3 region has 15 residues. CDR3 DNA sequence: TGTGCCAGTAGACCGGGACAGGGGTCCCAAGAGACCCAGTACTTC. Translation gives CASRPGQGSQETQYF.

The rearrangement links TRBV9 to TRBJ2-7; 13 bases match TRBD2. This CDR3 has 17 amino acids. J lost 4 bases, V lost 3 bases, and 10 bases had no gene match. The germline CDR1 and CDR2 sequences are SGDLS and YYNGEE. CDR3 in amino acids: CASSAHSRTSGRYEQYF. In nucleotides, the CDR3 is TGTGCCAGCAGCGCCCACTCCCGGACTAGCGGGAGATACGAGCAGTACTTC.

The V call is TRBV6-1, the J call TRBJ1-5; D not resolved. Between the trimmed V and J ends, which lost 1 base and 7 bases, there was a span of 20 bases. CDR1 is MNHNS and CDR2 is SASEGT in the germline V gene. CDR3 length: 17 residues. The CDR3 sequence is CASSEGPGRWVRQPQHF. The DNA of the CDR3 is TGTGCCAGCAGTGAAGGCCCGGGTCGATGGGTACGCCAGCCCCAGCATTTT.

This sequence joins TRBV10-3 and TRBJ2-2, with 7 bases fitting TRBD2. This CDR3 has 17 amino acids. Germline assignment: CDR1 ENHRY and CDR2 SYGVKD. V was pared by 1 base and J by 2 bases, with 7 bases of the junction left unmatched. The CDR3 DNA is TGTGCCATCAGTGAGTTTGGACCGGGGGGTAACACCGGGGAGCTGTTTTTT. Its translation: CAISEFGPGGNTGELFF.

The chain joins TRBV19 to TRBJ2-1; 9 bases match TRBD2. Germline assignment: CDR1 LNHDA and CDR2 SQIVND (reference sequence). There are 16 residues in the CDR3. J gave up 5 bases and V 4 bases, and 9 bases lay outside the gene matches. CDR3 protein: CASSKGREGLDNEQFF. Written as DNA, the CDR3 is TGTGCCAGTAGTAAAGGGCGGGAGGGCCTCGACAATGAGCAGTTCTTC. Filled out from reference TRBV19 and TRBJ2-1, the complete variable domain reads DGGITQSPKYLFRKEGQNVTLSCEQNLNHDAMYWYRQDPGQGLRLIYYSQIVNDFQKGDIAEGYSVSREKKESFPLTVTSAQKNPTAFYLCASSKGREGLDNEQFFGPGTRLTVL.

This chain joins TRBV27 and TRBJ2-5, with 10 bases identical to TRBD1. Germline trimming cut 6 bases from V and 1 base from J; bases unmatched to any gene: 11. Germline CDR1 is MNHEY and CDR2 is SMNVEV (reference sequence). The CDR3 contains 17 residues. Here the CDR3 DNA reads TGTGCCAGCAGAGCCCGGACAGGGGGGATAATCCAAGAGACCCAGTACTTC. Translation gives CASRARTGGIIQETQYF.

The rearrangement uses TRBV30 and TRBJ2-7, with a tentative D call TRBD2 (6 bases). The CDR3 spans 13 residues. V lost 8 bases and J 3 bases, leaving 17 bases between the germline ends. Germline V gives CDR1 GTSNPN, CDR2 SVGIG (reference sequence). The CDR3 region has the DNA TGTGCCGGGACTGGACTTCCAGGCTACGAGCAGTACTTC. It specifies CAGTGLPGYEQYF. The variable domain in full, completed from reference TRBV30 and TRBJ2-7, reads SQTIHQWPATLVQPVGSPLSLECTVEGTSNPNLYWYRQAAGRGLQLLFYSVGIGQISSEVPQNLSASRPQDRQFILSSKKLLLSDSGFYLCAGTGLPGYEQYFGPGTRLTVT.

The J gene is TRBJ1-2, the V gene TRBV28; TRBD1 matches at 8 bases. Germline loops: CDR1 MDHEN, CDR2 SYDVKM. V lost 6 bases to trimming and J lost 6 bases; unmatched junction nucleotides: 9. CDR3 length: 14 amino acids. CDR3 sequence reads: CASRTGAGVNGYTF. For the CDR3, the DNA is TGTGCCAGCAGGACAGGGGCTGGAGTTAATGGCTACACCTTC.

The chain uses TRBV30 and TRBJ2-3, with D possibly matching TRBD2 (6 bases). In germline, CDR1 is GTSNPN, CDR2 SVGIG (reference sequence). CDR3 length: 14 amino acids. The V end was cut by 0 bases, the J end by 4 bases, with 11 bases between. DNA for the CDR3: TGTGCCTGGAGTGTTTGGGGGGTCGCAGATACGCAGTATTTT. Protein product: CAWSVWGVADTQYF.

This chain uses TRBV7-9 with TRBJ2-1, with a weak D call TRBD2 (7 bases). The CDR3 consists of 15 residues. The germline gives CDR1 SEHNR, CDR2 FQNEAQ (reference sequence). Trimming removed 1 base from V and 10 bases from J, with 17 bases in between. The chain's CDR3 is CASSLEVVGGGEQFF. In DNA form, the CDR3 reads TGTGCCAGCAGCTTAGAGGTTGTGGGAGGGGGGGAGCAGTTCTTC.

A remark on this clone: This sample also contains other DNA sequences that code for the same CDR3. J is TRBJ1-2 and V is TRBV5-1; D gene unclear. Looked up from germline, CDR1 is SGHRS and CDR2 is YFSETQ. The V gene lost 0 bases and the J gene lost 3 bases, with 18 bases spanning the gap. The CDR3 consists of 17 residues. CDR3 nucleotide sequence: TGCGCCAGCAGCTTGGAAACATTTTTTGCTGAAGACTATGGCTACACCTTC. Its protein is CASSLETFFAEDYGYTF.

This clone was detected only a few times. The V and J genes are TRBV27 and TRBJ2-7; D call uncertain. CDR1 and CDR2 (germline): MNHEY, SMNVEV (reference sequence). Trimming cost V 2 bases and J 1 base, with 12 bases left between them. The CDR3 is 15 residues long. The CDR3 spells CASSLGRSGSYEQYF. The CDR3 DNA reads as TGTGCCAGCAGTTTAGGAAGATCCGGGTCCTACGAGCAGTACTTC.

J is TRBJ1-2 and V is TRBV11-2; tentatively, D is TRBD1 (5 bases). The CDR3 spans 17 residues. The V end lost 1 base, the J end lost 0 bases, and 15 bases lay between the germline ends. The germline V gene has CDR1 SGHAT and CDR2 FQNNGV. CDR3 region: CASSLGTRVLPNYGYTF. The CDR3 nucleotides read TGTGCCAGCAGCTTAGGAACCAGGGTCTTACCTAACTATGGCTACACCTTC.

The table lists this clone with a count of one. The J gene is TRBJ2-5, the V gene TRBV7-9, with TRBD1 identical over 7 bases. TRBJ2-7 matches the DNA end more closely, so the J call is doubtful. CDR3 length: 14 residues. The germline V gene has CDR1 SEHNR and CDR2 FQNEAQ (reference sequence). CDR3 coding DNA: TGTGCCAGCAGCTTCCCGGGACAGAACTACGAGCAGTACTTC. It encodes CASSFPGQNYEQYF.

This chain connects TRBV7-9 to TRBJ2-7; no reliable D call. Trimming shortened V by 5 bases and J by 2 bases, and 16 bases separated the two germline ends. Germline lookup yields CDR1 SEHNR and CDR2 FQNEAQ (reference sequence). The CDR3 runs to 15 residues. The CDR3 loop is CASSTTKQNTYEQYF. CDR3 coding DNA: TGTGCCAGCAGCACTACAAAACAAAACACCTACGAGCAGTACTTC.

This chain connects TRBV6-1 to TRBJ2-5; 7 positions match TRBD2. The CDR3 spans 15 residues. CDR1 is MNHNS and CDR2 is SASEGT in the germline V gene. V trimming: 8 bases; J trimming: 2 bases; junction bases outside the gene matches: 11. The CDR3 region is CASSPGREVQETQYF. In DNA, the CDR3 is TGTGCCAGCTCTCCGGGACGGGAGGTTCAAGAGACCCAGTACTTC.

The rearrangement links TRBV7-9 to TRBJ2-7; a possible D gene is TRBD1 (5 bases). Per germline, CDR1 SEHNR and CDR2 FQNEAQ (reference sequence). V lost 1 base and J lost 3, with 7 bases in between. This CDR3 comprises 13 residues. CDR3: CASSLGRDYEQYF. In DNA, the CDR3 is TGTGCCAGCAGCTTAGGCAGGGACTACGAGCAGTACTTC.

The V call is TRBV9, the J call TRBJ2-3, with a weak D call TRBD2 (5 bases). Trimming pared 0 bases from V and 7 bases from J, leaving 9 bases between. Per the germline V gene, CDR1 is SGDLS and CDR2 is YYNGEE. The CDR3 runs 13 residues. The CDR3 bases are TGTGCCAGCAGCGTAGCTAACGGGAATACGCAGTATTTT. The encoded protein is CASSVANGNTQYF.

V gene TRBV19 combines with J gene TRBJ2-1, with 10 bases that match TRBD1. The CDR3 runs to 16 residues. CDR1 is LNHDA and CDR2 is SQIVND in the germline V gene (reference sequence). V trimming: 3 bases; J trimming: 3 bases; junction bases outside the gene matches: 5. In nucleotides, the CDR3 is TGTGCCAGTAGTATTGGGAGGACAGGGGGCTACAATGAGCAGTTCTTC. As protein: CASSIGRTGGYNEQFF.

The chain uses TRBV18 and TRBJ1-1; D call uncertain. CDR3 length: 14 residues. CDR1 is KGHSH, CDR2 LQKENI, per germline. V gave up 6 bases and J gave up 5 bases, with 16 bases separating them. The CDR3 region has the DNA TGTGCCAGCTCTCCGTTGGGCCCGGGGACTGAAGCTTTCTTT. Residues: CASSPLGPGTEAFF.

V is TRBV4-2 and J is TRBJ2-3; TRBD2 aligns across 9 bases. The germline V gene encodes CDR1 LGHNA and CDR2 YNFKEQ. V gave up 8 bases and J gave up 4 bases; unmatched junction bases: 4. There are 13 residues in the CDR3. CDR3 DNA sequence: TGTGCCAGCGGGCGGGGGGGACCAGATACGCAGTATTTT. It yields the protein CASGRGGPDTQYF.

The chain links TRBV28 to TRBJ2-3; 10 nucleotides align to TRBD1. The junction had 9 bases not matched to a gene; V was cut back by 5 bases and J by 4 bases. The CDR3 totals 16 residues. The germline V gene encodes CDR1 MDHEN and CDR2 SYDVKM. CDR3 loop: CASSHLGTGESDTQYF. CDR3 bases: TGTGCCAGCAGTCATCTCGGGACAGGGGAATCAGATACGCAGTATTTT. Filled out from reference TRBV28 and TRBJ2-3, the complete variable domain reads DVKVTQSSRYLVKRTGEKVFLECVQDMDHENMFWYRQDPGLGLRLIYFSYDVKMKEKGDIPEGYSVSREKKERFSLILESASTNQTSMYLCASSHLGTGESDTQYFGPGTRLTVL.

The chain has TRBV6-1 and TRBJ1-5, with D maybe TRBD1 (5 bases). V was clipped by 4 bases and J by 0 bases, with 10 bases between them. The CDR3 totals 15 residues. Germline V gene lookup returns CDR1 MNHNS and CDR2 SASEGT. The CDR3 nucleotides read TGTGCCAGCAGTGTGACAGTTTATAGCAATCAGCCCCAGCATTTT. It specifies CASSVTVYSNQPQHF.

The chain joins TRBV9 to TRBJ2-6; tentatively, D is TRBD2 (5 bases). CDR1 SGDLS and CDR2 YYNGEE come from the germline V gene. V was clipped by 5 bases and J by 2 bases, with 5 bases between them. The CDR3 is 13 residues long. CDR3 region: CASRRAGANVLTF. The CDR3, as DNA: TGTGCCAGCAGGAGGGCTGGGGCCAACGTCCTGACTTTC.

A few counts support this clone. J is TRBJ2-3 and V is TRBV30; TRBD2 agrees at 14 bases. CDR1 GTSNPN and CDR2 SVGIG come from the germline V gene (reference sequence). The CDR3 has 15 amino acids. Trimming took 2 bases from V and 4 from J; bases not matched to a gene: 2. The CDR3 DNA follows: TGTGCCTGGAGTCGGACTAGCGGGAGGTCAGATACGCAGTATTTT. Translated, it gives CAWSRTSGRSDTQYF.